A selection of T cell receptor beta chains follows, all from one sample in a study of OX40 agonist ivuxolimab in advanced cancers. Here immunoSEQ multiplex PCR was the method, and the copy in TCRdb shows in-frame clones only, minus some. The sample shows approximately 12,000 clones, around four fifths of them seen only once. Here the sequenced sample was CD4+ or CD8+ T cells sorted from blood, taken in a trial of the OX40 agonist ivuxolimab. Receptors originate from an adult with an advanced solid tumor such as melanoma, head and neck, liver or kidney cancer. CDR3s include the opening cysteine and the closing phenylalanine or tryptophan. The D gene is left open where the match is weak. Only some rows state a clone size, as once, few, many or a class for expanded clones.

V gene	clone size	J gene	D gene	CDR3 protein	CDR3 DNA
TRBV6-4	few	TRBJ2-1	-	CASSLNGNNEQFF	TGTGCCAGCAGCCTCAACGGGAACAATGAGCAGTTCTTC
TRBV15	few	TRBJ1-5	-	CATSRGNRNQPQHF	TGTGCCACCAGCAGAGGAAATCGCAATCAGCCCCAGCATTTT
TRBV28	-	TRBJ1-6	TRBD1	CASNFPGQGGSYNSPLHF	TGTGCCAGCAATTTTCCGGGACAGGGAGGCTCCTATAATTCACCCCTCCACTTT
TRBV21-1	once	TRBJ2-7	-	CASAQDRGYHEQYF	TGTGCCAGCGCCCAGGACAGGGGTTACCACGAGCAGTACTTC
TRBV10-3	-	TRBJ2-1	TRBD2	CAIEGRDSNEQFF	TGTGCCATCGAGGGGAGGGATTCCAATGAGCAGTTCTTC
TRBV15	-	TRBJ2-5	-	CATSRDQGQETQYF	TGTGCCACCAGCAGAGATCAGGGGCAAGAGACCCAGTACTTC
TRBV4-1	-	TRBJ2-5	-	CASSPGSAETQYF	TGCGCCAGCAGCCCTGGGTCGGCAGAGACCCAGTACTTC
TRBV14	-	TRBJ2-7	-	CASSQRAVASLYEQYF	TGTGCCAGCAGCCAACGGGCAGTAGCGAGCCTCTACGAGCAGTACTTC
TRBV30	-	TRBJ1-1	-	CAWRADGTLTEAFF	TGTGCCTGGAGGGCAGACGGGACGCTGACTGAAGCTTTCTTT
TRBV28	-	TRBJ2-7	TRBD1	CASSLQGAVYEQYF	TGTGCCAGCAGTTTACAGGGGGCTGTCTACGAGCAGTACTTC
TRBV5-1	-	TRBJ2-7	-	CASSLEGEQYF	TGCGCCAGCAGCTTGGAGGGCGAGCAGTACTTC
TRBV6-5	-	TRBJ1-1	TRBD1	CASSPGQGLNTEAFF	TGTGCCAGCAGTCCCGGACAGGGATTGAACACTGAAGCTTTCTTT
TRBV10-3	-	TRBJ2-1	-	CAISESIGFYNEQFF	TGTGCCATCAGTGAGTCGATCGGGTTCTACAATGAGCAGTTCTTC
TRBV9	-	TRBJ2-1	TRBD1	CASSVEWGQDLYNEQFF	TGTGCCAGCAGCGTAGAATGGGGACAGGACCTGTACAATGAGCAGTTCTTC
TRBV7-3	-	TRBJ2-1	-	CASSLGALAGITYNEQFF	TGTGCCAGCAGCTTAGGCGCGCTGGCGGGCATCACCTACAATGAGCAGTTCTTC
TRBV6-1	few	TRBJ2-3	-	CASSQGPQDTQYF	TGTGCCAGCAGCCAGGGTCCTCAAGATACGCAGTATTTT
TRBV6-5	-	TRBJ2-2	-	CASSPLQGRIGELFF	TGTGCCAGCAGTCCCTTGCAGGGGCGGATCGGGGAGCTGTTTTTT
TRBV6-1	-	TRBJ1-1	-	CASSEFGTRNTEAFF	TGTGCCAGCAGTGAATTTGGGACGAGGAACACTGAAGCTTTCTTT
TRBV19	-	TRBJ1-1	TRBD1	CASSADRDGNTEAFF	TGTGCCAGTAGTGCGGACAGGGACGGGAACACTGAAGCTTTCTTT
TRBV30	-	TRBJ2-7	-	CAWSVPSGTYEQYF	TGTGCCTGGAGTGTACCCAGCGGCACCTACGAGCAGTACTTC
TRBV29-1	few	TRBJ1-1	TRBD1	CSVDEGANTEAFF	TGCAGCGTTGACGAGGGGGCGAACACTGAAGCTTTCTTT
TRBV13	-	TRBJ2-5	TRBD2	CASSPRLAGRETQYF	TGTGCCAGCAGCCCGCGACTAGCGGGAAGAGAGACCCAGTACTTC
TRBV6-1	-	TRBJ1-5	-	CASTSIYPTNQPQHF	TGTGCCAGCACCTCGATATATCCTACCAATCAGCCCCAGCATTTT
TRBV18	-	TRBJ2-7	-	CASSPRDSEQYF	TGTGCCAGCTCACCACGGGACTCCGAGCAGTACTTC
TRBV28	medium-sized	TRBJ1-5	-	CASSLTGYQPQHF	TGTGCCAGCAGTTTAACAGGGTACCAGCCCCAGCATTTT
TRBV21-1	-	TRBJ2-7	-	CASSPFDRAAYEQYF	TGTGCCAGCAGCCCTTTTGACAGGGCCGCCTACGAGCAGTACTTC
TRBV12-5	-	TRBJ2-3	-	CASGLQLTDTQYF	TGTGCTAGTGGTCTCCAACTCACAGATACGCAGTATTTT
TRBV19	-	TRBJ1-5	-	CAGIQGAGEGGQPQHF	TGTGCCGGTATACAGGGTGCGGGGGAAGGGGGTCAGCCCCAGCATTTT
TRBV25-1	-	TRBJ2-3	-	CASSGYRVEDTQYF	TGTGCCAGCAGTGGGTACAGGGTCGAAGATACGCAGTATTTT
TRBV6-5	-	TRBJ2-7	-	CASSYSLDSSYEQYF	TGTGCCAGCAGTTACTCGCTGGATTCCTCCTACGAGCAGTACTTC
TRBV9	-	TRBJ1-5	-	CASSVSGVGNQPQHF	TGTGCCAGCAGCGTCTCGGGGGTCGGCAATCAGCCCCAGCATTTT
TRBV15	-	TRBJ1-2	-	CATSATFLSGYTF	TGTGCCACCAGCGCCACCTTCCTATCTGGCTACACCTTC
TRBV19	-	TRBJ2-5	-	CASSAGRETQYF	TGTGCCAGTAGTGCAGGGAGAGAGACCCAGTACTTC
TRBV7-9	-	TRBJ2-7	-	CASSTTGPPNEQYF	TGTGCCAGCAGCACCACAGGGCCCCCCAACGAGCAGTACTTC
TRBV14	-	TRBJ2-3	TRBD2	CATHGWASGLSTDTQYF	TGTGCCACCCACGGTTGGGCTAGCGGGTTAAGCACAGATACGCAGTATTTT
TRBV6-6	-	TRBJ2-7	-	CASSGGLGPTYEQYF	TGTGCCAGCAGTGGGGGTTTGGGGCCAACCTACGAGCAGTACTTC
TRBV6-4	-	TRBJ2-1	-	CASSAVGEGYNEQFF	TGTGCCAGCAGTGCCGTGGGAGAGGGGTACAATGAGCAGTTCTTC